This T cell receptor (beta chain) stems from a study of OX40 agonist ivuxolimab in advanced cancers. For the study at large: Those treated in dose escalation had hepatocellular carcinoma, melanoma, renal cell cancer or head and neck cancer. General study findings and limits: On average, CD8+ T cells had more expanded clones than CD4+. CD4+ and CD8+ blood T cells expanded clonally by week 6 at 0.1 to 3.0 mg/kg.

Trimming left V 0 bases short and J 2 bases short, with 15 bases between. Germline CDR1 SGDLS, CDR2 YYNGEE. This CDR3 is 18 amino acids long. Using immunoSEQ multiplex PCR, the repertoire was profiled, and TCRdb retains in-frame clones only, with some absent. This table has about 82,000 clones, 85% to 90% appearing once. Comment on this clone: Antigen specificity is unknown.

This material consisted of CD4+ or CD8+ T cells sorted from blood, taken in a trial of the OX40 agonist ivuxolimab. This receptor was taken from an adult with an advanced solid tumor such as melanoma, head and neck, liver or kidney cancer. The chain is built from TRBV9 and TRBJ1-6; weak D call: TRBD1 (5 bases). CDR3 residues: CASSVDPGIPPYNSPLHF. CDR3 DNA: TGTGCCAGCAGCGTAGACCCAGGGATCCCCCCCTATAATTCACCCCTCCACTTT.